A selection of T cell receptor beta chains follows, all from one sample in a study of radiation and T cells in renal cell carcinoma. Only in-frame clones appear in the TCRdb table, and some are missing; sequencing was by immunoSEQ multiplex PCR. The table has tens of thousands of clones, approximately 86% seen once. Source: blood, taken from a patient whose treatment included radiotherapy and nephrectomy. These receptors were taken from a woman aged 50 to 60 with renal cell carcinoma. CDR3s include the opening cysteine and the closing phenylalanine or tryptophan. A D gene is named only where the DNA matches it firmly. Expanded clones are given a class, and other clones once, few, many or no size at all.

TGTGCCAGCAGCCAAGTAAAGACAGGGGGCCCGTATTTT CASSQVKTGGPYF TRBJ2-3 TRBV14 . TRBD1
TGCGCCAGCAGCCAAGATTTCGGCGGCACTAATGAAAAACTGTTTTTT CASSQDFGGTNEKLFF TRBJ1-4 TRBV4-3 . .
TGTGCCAGCATCCCCGCGAGGGGCCCTGTAAACACCATATATTTT CASIPARGPVNTIYF TRBJ1-3 TRBV28 . .
TGTGCCAGTAGTATGCAGCAGGGGGAGAACAATGAGCAGTTCTTC CASSMQQGENNEQFF TRBJ2-1 TRBV19 . TRBD1
TGCGCCAGCAGCCAAGATCCAGCATCGGATGAAAAACTGTTTTTT CASSQDPASDEKLFF TRBJ1-4 TRBV4-3 . .
TGCGCCAGCAGCCTTGGTTTCAATCAGCCCCAGCATTTT CASSLGFNQPQHF TRBJ1-5 TRBV4-3 . .
TGTGCCAGCAGCTTGGGTTGGACAGATACGCAGTATTTT CASSLGWTDTQYF TRBJ2-3 TRBV7-9 . .
TGTGCCAGTAGTAGCCGAGATACGCAGTATTTT CASSSRDTQYF TRBJ2-3 TRBV19 . .
TGCGCCAGCAGCTTTGGGGAGACCCAGTACTTC CASSFGETQYF TRBJ2-5 TRBV5-1 . .
TGTGCCAGCAGCTCAGGGGATGGCTACACCTTC CASSSGDGYTF TRBJ1-2 TRBV7-2 once .
TGCGCCAGCCAGGGTAGCGGGGGGGCCACGTTGGGAGAGCAGTACTTC CASQGSGGATLGEQYF TRBJ2-7 TRBV10-2 . TRBD2
TGTGCCAGTAGTATAAATTCGAACACTGAAGCTTTCTTT CASSINSNTEAFF TRBJ1-1 TRBV19 once .
TGTGCCAGCAGCGAGGACAGGGAGACTGAAGCTTTCTTT CASSEDRETEAFF TRBJ1-1 TRBV6-4 . TRBD1
TGTGCCAGCAGTTACAGGCAGGGGATCTATGGCTACACCTTC CASSYRQGIYGYTF TRBJ1-2 TRBV6-5 . .
TGTGCCAGTAGGCCAGAAGGACTAGCGGGAGGGCCTCGGGCCGGGGAGCTGTTTTTT CASRPEGLAGGPRAGELFF TRBJ2-2 TRBV19 . TRBD2
TGTGCCAGCAGCCGGGACAGCTTCTACGAGCAGTACTTC CASSRDSFYEQYF TRBJ2-7 TRBV11-3 few TRBD1
TGTGCCAGCAGCTTAGCTGTAGGGGAGAACACTGAAGCTTTCTTT CASSLAVGENTEAFF TRBJ1-1 TRBV7-2 . .
TGTGCCAGCAGTGGAACCGGGACTAGCGGGATCTCGGGCTCCTACAATGAGCAGTTCTTC CASSGTGTSGISGSYNEQFF TRBJ2-1 TRBV2 . TRBD2
TGTGCCAGTAGTCATCACGAGGGGAACACTGAAGCTTTCTTT CASSHHEGNTEAFF TRBJ1-1 TRBV19 . .
TGTGCCAGCAGTGCGGGACCCAGCGGAGAGACCCAGTACTTC CASSAGPSGETQYF TRBJ2-5 TRBV28 . .
TGTGCCAGCAGCTTGGTTGCAGGATCAACTAATGAAAAACTGTTTTTT CASSLVAGSTNEKLFF TRBJ1-4 TRBV5-4 once .
TGCGCCAGCAGCTGGGGACAGAGCCATAACTATGGCTACACCTTC CASSWGQSHNYGYTF TRBJ1-2 TRBV5-1 . TRBD1
TGTGCCAGCAGCGTAGGGGTAGGGGGACTGGCGAACACCGGGGAGCTGTTTTTT CASSVGVGGLANTGELFF TRBJ2-2 TRBV9 once .
TGTGCCAGCAGTGAATGGGGACAGGGACTATCAGATACGCAGTATTTT CASSEWGQGLSDTQYF TRBJ2-3 TRBV2 . TRBD1
TGTGCCAGCAGCTTCGTCAGCCTCTACGAGCAGTACTTC CASSFVSLYEQYF TRBJ2-7 TRBV5-6 . .
TGTGCCAGCAGATTGGAGGAGGGCCCCCACTACGAGCAGTACTTC CASRLEEGPHYEQYF TRBJ2-7 TRBV5-5 . .
TGTGCCAGCAGCTCTCGACAGGAAGCCGGATGGGCTGGAAACACCATATATTTT CASSSRQEAGWAGNTIYF TRBJ1-3 TRBV7-9 . .
TGTGCCATCAGTGCGAGGGGCCCCAGCACAGATACGCAGTATTTT CAISARGPSTDTQYF TRBJ2-3 TRBV10-3 . .
TGTGCCAGCAGCGTAGCTACCGGGGGGGTGGAGGGGTTGGAGACCCAGTACTTC CASSVATGGVEGLETQYF TRBJ2-5 TRBV9 . TRBD2